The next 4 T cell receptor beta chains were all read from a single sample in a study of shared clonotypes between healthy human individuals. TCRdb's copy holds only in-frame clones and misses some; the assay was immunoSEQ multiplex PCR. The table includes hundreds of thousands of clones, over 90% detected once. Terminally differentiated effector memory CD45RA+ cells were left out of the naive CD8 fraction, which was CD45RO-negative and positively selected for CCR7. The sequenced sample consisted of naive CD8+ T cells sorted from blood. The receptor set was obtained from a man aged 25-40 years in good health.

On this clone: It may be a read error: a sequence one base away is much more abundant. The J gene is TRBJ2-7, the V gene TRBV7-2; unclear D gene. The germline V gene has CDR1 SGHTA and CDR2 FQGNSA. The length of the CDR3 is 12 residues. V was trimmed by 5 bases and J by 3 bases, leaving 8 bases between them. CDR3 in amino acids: CASSANSYEQYF. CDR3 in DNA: TGTGCCAGCAGCGCGAACAGCTACGAGCAGTACTTC.

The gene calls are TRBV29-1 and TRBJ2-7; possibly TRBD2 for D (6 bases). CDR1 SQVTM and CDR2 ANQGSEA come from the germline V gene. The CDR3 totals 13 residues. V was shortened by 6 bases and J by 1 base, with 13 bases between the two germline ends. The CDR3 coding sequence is TGCAGCGTGGCTAGCGTAACGTCCTACGAGCAGTACTTC. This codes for CSVASVTSYEQYF.

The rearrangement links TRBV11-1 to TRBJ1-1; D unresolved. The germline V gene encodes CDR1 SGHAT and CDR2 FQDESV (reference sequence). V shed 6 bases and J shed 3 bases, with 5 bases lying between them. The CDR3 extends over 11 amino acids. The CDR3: CASREDTEAFF. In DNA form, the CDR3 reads TGTGCCAGCAGAGAGGACACTGAAGCTTTCTTT.

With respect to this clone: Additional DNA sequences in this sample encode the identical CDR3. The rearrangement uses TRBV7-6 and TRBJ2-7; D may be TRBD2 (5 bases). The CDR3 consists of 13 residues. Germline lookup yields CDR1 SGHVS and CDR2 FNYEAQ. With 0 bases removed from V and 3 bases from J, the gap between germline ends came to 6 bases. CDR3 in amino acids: CASSLAGSYEQYF. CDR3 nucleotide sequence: TGTGCCAGCAGCTTAGCAGGGAGCTACGAGCAGTACTTC.